This TCR beta chain was profiled in a study of blood T cell repertoires in COVID-19. Study at large: Samples of COVID-19 (acute and convalescent) were obtained from the United States, Italy and Spain.

Assay used: immunoSEQ multiplex PCR; TCRdb lists only in-frame clones, some missing. The table records some 150,000 clones, roughly 80% of them present only once. This clone was counted only a few times. V was pared by 3 bases and J by 2 bases, with 12 bases between. The CDR3 covers 14 residues. Germline CDR1 SGDLS, CDR2 YYNGEE. V usage is TRBV9 and J usage is TRBJ2-7, with a possible D match to TRBD2 (5 bases). The specimen sequenced was peripheral blood. This TCR was recovered from a man aged 50 or older with active or convalescent COVID-19. The chain's CDR3 is CASSAGLRTYEQYF. The CDR3 coding sequence is TGTGCCAGCAGCGCAGGACTGAGAACCTACGAGCAGTACTTC.